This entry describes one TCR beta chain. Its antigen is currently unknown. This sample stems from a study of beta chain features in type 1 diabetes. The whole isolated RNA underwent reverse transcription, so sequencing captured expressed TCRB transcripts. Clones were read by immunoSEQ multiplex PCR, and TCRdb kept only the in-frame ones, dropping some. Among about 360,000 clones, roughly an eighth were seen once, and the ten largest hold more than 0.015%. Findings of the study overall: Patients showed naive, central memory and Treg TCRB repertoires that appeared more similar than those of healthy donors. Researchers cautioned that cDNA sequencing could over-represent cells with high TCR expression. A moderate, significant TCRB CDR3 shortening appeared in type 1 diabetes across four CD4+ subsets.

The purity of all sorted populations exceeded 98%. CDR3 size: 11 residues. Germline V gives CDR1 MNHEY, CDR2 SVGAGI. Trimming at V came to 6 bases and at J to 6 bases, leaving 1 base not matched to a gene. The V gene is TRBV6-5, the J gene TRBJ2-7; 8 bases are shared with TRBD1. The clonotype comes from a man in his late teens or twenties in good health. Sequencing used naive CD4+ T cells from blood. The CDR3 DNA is TGTGCCAGCAGGACAGGGGTCGAGCAGTACTTC. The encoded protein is CASRTGVEQYF.